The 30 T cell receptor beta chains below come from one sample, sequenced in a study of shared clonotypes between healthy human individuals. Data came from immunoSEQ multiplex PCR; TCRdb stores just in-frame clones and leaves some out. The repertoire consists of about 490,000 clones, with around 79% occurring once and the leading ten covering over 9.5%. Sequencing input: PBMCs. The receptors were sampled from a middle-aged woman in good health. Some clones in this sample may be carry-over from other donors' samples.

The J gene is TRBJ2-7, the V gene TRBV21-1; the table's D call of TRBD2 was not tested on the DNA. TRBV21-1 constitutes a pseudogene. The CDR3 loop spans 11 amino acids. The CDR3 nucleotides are TGTGCCAGCAAGGCCCGGGAAGAGCAGTACTTC. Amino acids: CASKAREEQYF.

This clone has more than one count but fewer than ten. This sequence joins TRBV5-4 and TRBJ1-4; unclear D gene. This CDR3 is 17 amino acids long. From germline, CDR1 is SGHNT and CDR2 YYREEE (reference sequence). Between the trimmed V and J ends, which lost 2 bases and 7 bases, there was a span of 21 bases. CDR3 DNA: TGTGCCAGCAGCTTAGGTGGATTCGGCAATCGGGGTGAAAAACTGTTTTTT. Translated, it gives CASSLGGFGNRGEKLFF.

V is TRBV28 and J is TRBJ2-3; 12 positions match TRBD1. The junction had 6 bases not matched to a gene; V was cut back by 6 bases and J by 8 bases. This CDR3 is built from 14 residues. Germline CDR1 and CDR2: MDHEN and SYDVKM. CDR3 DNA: TGTGCCAGCAGGCCCGGGACAGGGGGCCGTACGCAGTATTTT. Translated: CASRPGTGGRTQYF.

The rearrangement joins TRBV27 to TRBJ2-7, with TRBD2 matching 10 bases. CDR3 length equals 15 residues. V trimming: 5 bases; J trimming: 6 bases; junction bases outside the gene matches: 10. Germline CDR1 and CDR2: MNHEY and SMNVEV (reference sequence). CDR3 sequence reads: CASSPRLAGAREQYF. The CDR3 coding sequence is TGTGCCAGCAGTCCACGGCTAGCGGGAGCGCGCGAGCAGTACTTC.

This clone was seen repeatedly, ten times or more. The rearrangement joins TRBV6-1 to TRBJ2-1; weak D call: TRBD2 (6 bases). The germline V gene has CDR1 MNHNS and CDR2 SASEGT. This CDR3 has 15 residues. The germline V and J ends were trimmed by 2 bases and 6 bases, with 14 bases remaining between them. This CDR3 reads CASSERLEMPNEQFF. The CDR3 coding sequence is TGTGCCAGCAGTGAACGACTAGAAATGCCCAATGAGCAGTTCTTC.

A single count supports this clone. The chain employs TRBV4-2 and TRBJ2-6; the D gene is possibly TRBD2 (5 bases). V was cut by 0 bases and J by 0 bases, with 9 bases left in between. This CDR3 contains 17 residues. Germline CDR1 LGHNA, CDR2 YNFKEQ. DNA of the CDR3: TGTGCCAGCAGCCAAGAGGGAGAGAGCTCTGGGGCCAACGTCCTGACTTTC. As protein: CASSQEGESSGANVLTF.

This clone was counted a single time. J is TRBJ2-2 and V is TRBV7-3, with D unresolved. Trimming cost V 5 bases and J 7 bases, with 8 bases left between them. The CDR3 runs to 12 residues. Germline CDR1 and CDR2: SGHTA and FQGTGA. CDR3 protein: CASSPLGGELFF. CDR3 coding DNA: TGTGCCAGCAGCCCCCTTGGCGGGGAGCTGTTTTTT.

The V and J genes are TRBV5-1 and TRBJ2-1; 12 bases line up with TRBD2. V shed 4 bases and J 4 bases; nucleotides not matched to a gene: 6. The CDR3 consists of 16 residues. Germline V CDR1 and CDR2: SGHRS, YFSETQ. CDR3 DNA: TGCGCCAGCAGCCCCGCTGGGACTAGCGGGTACAATGAGCAGTTCTTC. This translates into CASSPAGTSGYNEQFF.

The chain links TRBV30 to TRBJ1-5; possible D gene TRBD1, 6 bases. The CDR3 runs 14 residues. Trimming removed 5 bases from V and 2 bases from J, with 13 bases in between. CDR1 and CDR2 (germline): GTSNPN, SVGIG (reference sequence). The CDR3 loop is CAWGGQGGNQPQHF. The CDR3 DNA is TGTGCCTGGGGGGGGCAGGGAGGCAATCAGCCCCAGCATTTT.

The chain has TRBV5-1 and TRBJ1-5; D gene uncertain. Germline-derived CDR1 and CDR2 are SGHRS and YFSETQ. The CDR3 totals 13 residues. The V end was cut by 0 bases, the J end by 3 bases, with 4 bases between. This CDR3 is CASSLGDNQPQHF. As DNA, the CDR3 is TGCGCCAGCAGCTTGGGGGACAATCAGCCCCAGCATTTT.

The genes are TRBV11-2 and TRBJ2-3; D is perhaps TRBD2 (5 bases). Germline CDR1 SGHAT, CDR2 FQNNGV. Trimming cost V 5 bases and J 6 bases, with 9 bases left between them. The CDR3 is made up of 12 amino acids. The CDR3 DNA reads TGTGCCAGCAGCGTCCGGGGTGATACGCAGTATTTT. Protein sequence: CASSVRGDTQYF.

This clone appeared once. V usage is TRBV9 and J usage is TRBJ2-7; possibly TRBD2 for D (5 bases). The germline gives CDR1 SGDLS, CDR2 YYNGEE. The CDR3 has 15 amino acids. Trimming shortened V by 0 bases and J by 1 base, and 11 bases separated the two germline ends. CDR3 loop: CASSVGGRASYEQYF. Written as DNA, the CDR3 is TGTGCCAGCAGCGTAGGTGGGAGAGCATCCTACGAGCAGTACTTC.

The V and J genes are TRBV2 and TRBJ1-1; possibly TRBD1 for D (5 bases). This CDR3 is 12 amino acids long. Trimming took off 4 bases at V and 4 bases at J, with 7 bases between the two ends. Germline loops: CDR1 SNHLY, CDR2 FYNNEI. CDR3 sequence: CASSVRGTEAFF. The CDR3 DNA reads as TGTGCCAGCAGTGTAAGGGGCACTGAAGCTTTCTTT.

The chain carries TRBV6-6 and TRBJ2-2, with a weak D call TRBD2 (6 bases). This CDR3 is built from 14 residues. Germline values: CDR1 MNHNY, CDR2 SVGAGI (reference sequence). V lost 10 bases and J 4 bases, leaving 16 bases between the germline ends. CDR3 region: CAISVRGGTGELFF. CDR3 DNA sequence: TGTGCCATCTCAGTTAGGGGAGGCACCGGGGAGCTGTTTTTT.

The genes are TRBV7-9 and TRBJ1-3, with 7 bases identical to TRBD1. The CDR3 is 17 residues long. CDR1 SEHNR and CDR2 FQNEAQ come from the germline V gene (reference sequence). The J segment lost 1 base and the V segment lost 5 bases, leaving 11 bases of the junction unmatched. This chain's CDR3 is CASSLTTGLVSGNTIYF. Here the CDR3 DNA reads TGTGCCAGCAGCCTTACGACAGGGCTTGTTTCTGGAAACACCATATATTTT.

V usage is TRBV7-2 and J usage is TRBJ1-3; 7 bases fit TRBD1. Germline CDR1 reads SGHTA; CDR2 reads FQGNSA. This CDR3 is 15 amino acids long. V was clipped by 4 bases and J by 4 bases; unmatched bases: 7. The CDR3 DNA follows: TGTGCCAGCAGCTCACAGGGGATGGGAGGAAACACCATATATTTT. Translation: CASSSQGMGGNTIYF.

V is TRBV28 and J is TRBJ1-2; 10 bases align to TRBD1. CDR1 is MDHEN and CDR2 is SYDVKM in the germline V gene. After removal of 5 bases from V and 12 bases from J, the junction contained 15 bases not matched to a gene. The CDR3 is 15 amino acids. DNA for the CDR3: TGTGCCAGCAGTCGACAGGGGGCCTACGGTTTTGGTAACACCTTC. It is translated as CASSRQGAYGFGNTF.

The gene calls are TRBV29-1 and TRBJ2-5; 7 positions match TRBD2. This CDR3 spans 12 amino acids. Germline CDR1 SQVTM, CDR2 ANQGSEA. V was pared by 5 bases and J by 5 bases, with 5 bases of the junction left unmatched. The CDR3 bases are TGCAGCGTTCAGACTAGCATCGAGACCCAGTACTTC. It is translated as CSVQTSIETQYF.

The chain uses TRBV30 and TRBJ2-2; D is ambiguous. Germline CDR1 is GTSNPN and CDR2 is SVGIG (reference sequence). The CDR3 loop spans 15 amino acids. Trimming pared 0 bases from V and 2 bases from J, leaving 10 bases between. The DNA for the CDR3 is TGTGCCTGGAGTGTACCTCACAGCAACACCGGGGAGCTGTTTTTT. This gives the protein CAWSVPHSNTGELFF.

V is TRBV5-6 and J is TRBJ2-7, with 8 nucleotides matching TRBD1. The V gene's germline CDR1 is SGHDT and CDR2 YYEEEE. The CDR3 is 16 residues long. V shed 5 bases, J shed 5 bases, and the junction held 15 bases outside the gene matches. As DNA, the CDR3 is TGTGCCAGCAGAGTGGCCGGGACAGGAACCCTAGACGAGCAGTACTTC. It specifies CASRVAGTGTLDEQYF.

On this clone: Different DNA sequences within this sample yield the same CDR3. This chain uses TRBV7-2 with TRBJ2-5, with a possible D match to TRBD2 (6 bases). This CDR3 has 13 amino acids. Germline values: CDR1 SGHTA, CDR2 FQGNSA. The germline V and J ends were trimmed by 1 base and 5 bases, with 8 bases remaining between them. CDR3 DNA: TGTGCCAGCAGCTTAGTCCGGGGGGAGACCCAGTACTTC. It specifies CASSLVRGETQYF. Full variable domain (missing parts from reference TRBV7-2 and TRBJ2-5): GAGVSQSPSNKVTEKGKDVELRCDPISGHTALYWYRQSLGQGLEFLIYFQGNSAPDKSGLPSDRFSAERTGGSVSTLTIQRTQQEDSAVYLCASSLVRGETQYFGPGTRLLVL.

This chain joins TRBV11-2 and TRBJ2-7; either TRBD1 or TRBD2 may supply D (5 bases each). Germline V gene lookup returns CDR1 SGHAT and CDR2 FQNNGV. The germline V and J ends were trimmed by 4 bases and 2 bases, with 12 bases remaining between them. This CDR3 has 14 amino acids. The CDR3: CASSSSWGTYEQYF. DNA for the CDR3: TGTGCCAGCAGCTCTAGCTGGGGCACCTACGAGCAGTACTTC.

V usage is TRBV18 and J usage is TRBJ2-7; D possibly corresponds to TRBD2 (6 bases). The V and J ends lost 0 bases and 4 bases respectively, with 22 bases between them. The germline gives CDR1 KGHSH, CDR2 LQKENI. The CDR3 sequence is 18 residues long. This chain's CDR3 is CASSPPAGEEGNTYEQYF. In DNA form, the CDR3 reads TGTGCCAGCTCACCACCCGCTGGAGAGGAGGGTAATACTTACGAGCAGTACTTC.

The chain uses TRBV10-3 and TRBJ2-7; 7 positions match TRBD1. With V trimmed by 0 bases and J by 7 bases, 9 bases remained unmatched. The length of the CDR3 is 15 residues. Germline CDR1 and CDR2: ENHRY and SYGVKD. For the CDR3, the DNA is TGTGCCATCAGTGAGTCCGAGACAGGGAGAGGTGAGCAGTACTTC. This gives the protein CAISESETGRGEQYF.

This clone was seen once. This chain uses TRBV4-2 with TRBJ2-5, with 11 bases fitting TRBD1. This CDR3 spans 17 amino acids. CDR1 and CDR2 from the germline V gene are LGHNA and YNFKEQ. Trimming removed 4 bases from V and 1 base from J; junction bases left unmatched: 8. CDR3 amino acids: CASSRAGTGGGQETQYF. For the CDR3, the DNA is TGTGCCAGCAGCCGCGCCGGGACAGGGGGAGGCCAAGAGACCCAGTACTTC.

The CDR3 nucleotides read TGCGCCAGCAGCCCCGAGAACAGGGGGTTCGGCACAGATACGCAGTATTTT. Translation: CASSPENRGFGTDTQYF. This chain connects TRBV5-1 to TRBJ2-3, with TRBD1 matching over 8 bases. With 4 bases clipped from V and 1 base from J, the junction kept 11 bases outside the gene matches. Germline V lookup: CDR1 SGHRS, CDR2 YFSETQ. The CDR3 has 17 residues.

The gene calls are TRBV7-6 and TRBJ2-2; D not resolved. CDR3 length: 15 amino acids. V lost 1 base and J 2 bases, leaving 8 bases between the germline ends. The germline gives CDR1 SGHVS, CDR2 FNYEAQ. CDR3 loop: CASSLDTANTGELFF. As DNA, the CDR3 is TGTGCCAGCAGCTTAGATACGGCTAACACCGGGGAGCTGTTTTTT.

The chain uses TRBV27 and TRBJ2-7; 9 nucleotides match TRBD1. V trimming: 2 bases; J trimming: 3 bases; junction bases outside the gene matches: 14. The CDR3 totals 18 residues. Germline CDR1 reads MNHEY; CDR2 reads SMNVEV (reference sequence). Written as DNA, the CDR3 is TGTGCCAGCAGTTTAAAGTCGCCGGGACAGGGTTATATCTACGAGCAGTACTTC. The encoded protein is CASSLKSPGQGYIYEQYF.

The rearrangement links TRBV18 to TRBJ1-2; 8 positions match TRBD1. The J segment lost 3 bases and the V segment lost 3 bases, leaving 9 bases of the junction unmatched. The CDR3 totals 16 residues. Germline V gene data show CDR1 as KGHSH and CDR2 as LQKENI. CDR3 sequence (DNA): TGTGCCAGCTCACCGGCGCTGGACAGGGTTGACTATGGCTACACCTTC. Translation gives CASSPALDRVDYGYTF. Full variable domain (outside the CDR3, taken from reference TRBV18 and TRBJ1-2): NAGVMQNPRHLVRRRGQEARLRCSPMKGHSHVYWYRQLPEEGLKFMVYLQKENIIDESGMPKERFSAEFPKEGPSILRIQQVVRGDSAAYFCASSPALDRVDYGYTFGSGTRLTVV.

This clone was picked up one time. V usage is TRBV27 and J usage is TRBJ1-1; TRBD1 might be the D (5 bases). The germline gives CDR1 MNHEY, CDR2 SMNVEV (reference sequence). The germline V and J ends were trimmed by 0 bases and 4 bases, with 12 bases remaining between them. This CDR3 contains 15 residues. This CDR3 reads CASSLSIGGGTEAFF. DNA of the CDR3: TGTGCCAGCAGTTTATCGATCGGGGGGGGCACTGAAGCTTTCTTT.